These 22 T cell receptor beta chains were sequenced from one sample in a study of blood T cell repertoires in COVID-19. Data came from immunoSEQ multiplex PCR; TCRdb stores just in-frame clones and leaves some out. The sample records tens of thousands of clones, around 90% being singletons. The sample consisted of peripheral blood. These receptors were collected from a human donor in a cohort sampled during active COVID-19.

The V call is TRBV30, the J call TRBJ2-7; the D gene is possibly TRBD2 (5 bases). Trimming cost V 2 bases and J 6 bases, with 26 bases left between them. Germline V lookup: CDR1 GTSNPN, CDR2 SVGIG (reference sequence). The CDR3 runs to 17 residues. The CDR3 loop reads CAWSKRAEPNRLREQYF. In DNA, the CDR3 is TGTGCCTGGAGTAAGAGGGCCGAACCGAACCGTCTTCGCGAGCAGTACTTC.

The chain is built from TRBV4-1 and TRBJ2-3; TRBD2 matches at 8 bases. Germline V gene lookup returns CDR1 MGHRA and CDR2 YSYEKL. CDR3 length: 17 amino acids. The V segment lost 1 base and the J segment 2 bases; nucleotides outside the gene matches: 8. The CDR3 DNA is TGCGCCAGCAGCCAAGGTGCTAGCGGGTATCTCACAGATACGCAGTATTTT. It translates to CASSQGASGYLTDTQYF.

This clone was seen more than once but under ten times. The chain employs TRBV5-8 and TRBJ1-2, with a possible D match to TRBD1 (6 bases). The germline gives CDR1 SGHTS, CDR2 YDEGEE. The CDR3 is 13 residues long. The V and J ends lost 0 bases and 4 bases respectively, with 7 bases between them. The CDR3: CASSLDRVYGYTF. The CDR3, as DNA: TGTGCCAGCAGCTTGGACAGGGTCTATGGCTACACCTTC.

V usage is TRBV5-6 and J usage is TRBJ1-2; D remains ambiguous. The germline V gene has CDR1 SGHDT and CDR2 YYEEEE. The V gene lost 3 bases and the J gene lost 8 bases, with 20 bases spanning the gap. This CDR3 is 15 amino acids long. The CDR3 nucleotides are TGTGCCAGCAGCTATTCACAGATAGTGTTGAGCGGCTACACCTTC. Translated: CASSYSQIVLSGYTF.

This chain connects TRBV5-1 to TRBJ2-7; 12 bases are a match to TRBD2. CDR3 length: 14 amino acids. Germline V lookup: CDR1 SGHRS, CDR2 YFSETQ. Losses at the gene ends were 2 bases for V and 5 bases for J; bases not matched to a gene: 2. The CDR3 reads CASSLLAGGHEQYF. The CDR3 bases are TGCGCCAGCAGCTTACTAGCGGGAGGCCACGAGCAGTACTTC.

The V call is TRBV27, the J call TRBJ1-3, with D tentatively TRBD1 (6 bases). This CDR3 contains 15 residues. The germline CDR1 and CDR2 sequences are MNHEY and SMNVEV (reference sequence). V gave up 3 bases and J gave up 3 bases, with 12 bases separating them. The DNA for the CDR3 is TGTGCCAGCAGTTTGTTGGGGGCAAGTGGAAACACCATATATTTT. Translated, it gives CASSLLGASGNTIYF.

The J gene is TRBJ1-5, the V gene TRBV20-1, with 7 positions matching TRBD1. V lost 3 bases and J lost 5; bases outside the gene matches: 1. Germline lookup yields CDR1 DFQATT and CDR2 SNEGSKA (reference sequence). The CDR3 runs 12 residues. Written as DNA, the CDR3 is TGCAGTGCTAGTACAGGGGATCAGCCCCAGCATTTT. This encodes CSASTGDQPQHF.

The chain uses TRBV7-9 and TRBJ2-7; the match to TRBD2 covers 7 bases. The ends lost 1 base at V and 3 bases at J; junction bases unmatched: 18. Germline CDR1 reads SEHNR; CDR2 reads FQNEAQ (reference sequence). The CDR3 loop spans 19 amino acids. The CDR3 loop is CASSLGGFRAGVALYEQYF. CDR3 in DNA: TGTGCCAGCAGCTTAGGAGGTTTCCGGGCGGGGGTTGCTCTCTACGAGCAGTACTTC.

The genes are TRBV5-1 and TRBJ2-1; 8 bases align to TRBD2. This CDR3 is 16 amino acids long. Germline V gene data show CDR1 as SGHRS and CDR2 as YFSETQ. V gave up 1 base and J gave up 9 bases; unmatched junction bases: 12. CDR3 region: CASSLNTAGGVGEQFF. CDR3 nucleotides: TGCGCCAGCAGCTTGAATACGGCGGGAGGTGTGGGTGAGCAGTTCTTC.

This chain links TRBV5-4 with TRBJ2-3; 11 positions match TRBD2. From germline, CDR1 is SGHNT and CDR2 YYREEE (reference sequence). The CDR3 is made up of 16 amino acids. Trimming at V came to 4 bases and at J to 4 bases, leaving 8 bases not matched to a gene. CDR3 loop: CASSQGIAGGSDTQYF. CDR3 DNA: TGTGCCAGCAGCCAGGGGATAGCGGGAGGGTCAGATACGCAGTATTTT.

The chain carries TRBV7-6 and TRBJ2-1, with 8 bases identical to TRBD2. V lost 0 bases, J lost 5 bases, and 3 bases stayed unmatched. Germline V lookup: CDR1 SGHVS, CDR2 FNYEAQ. This CDR3 is 15 amino acids long. CDR3 in DNA: TGTGCCAGCAGCTTAGCCGGGACTAGAGACAATGAGCAGTTCTTC. Amino acids: CASSLAGTRDNEQFF.

CDR3 region: CASSEVQGARGYTF. The CDR3 DNA reads TGTGCCAGCAGTGAAGTACAGGGGGCGCGTGGCTACACCTTC. The chain joins TRBV6-1 to TRBJ1-2; 9 nucleotides line up with TRBD1. The CDR3 consists of 14 residues. The V segment lost 1 base and the J segment 7 bases; nucleotides outside the gene matches: 4. Germline lookup yields CDR1 MNHNS and CDR2 SASEGT.

This clone is a singleton in its sample. The chain recombines TRBV25-1 with TRBJ1-1; possible D gene TRBD1, 6 bases. Germline loops: CDR1 MGHDK, CDR2 SYGVNS. This CDR3 comprises 15 residues. Trimming removed 7 bases at V and 1 base at J, with 16 bases between. CDR3 bases: TGTGCCAGCAATAAACAGGGTTGGGCGAACACTGAAGCTTTCTTT. Encoded protein: CASNKQGWANTEAFF. Combining the CDR3 with reference TRBV25-1 and TRBJ1-1 gives the whole variable domain EADIYQTPRYLVIGTGKKITLECSQTMGHDKMYWYQQDPGMELHLIHYSYGVNSTEKGDLSSESTVSRIRTEHFPLTLESARPSHTSQYLCASNKQGWANTEAFFGQGTRLTVV.

The rearrangement uses TRBV27 and TRBJ1-1; perhaps TRBD1 as D (6 bases). Germline loops: CDR1 MNHEY, CDR2 SMNVEV (reference sequence). The CDR3 is made up of 14 amino acids. Trimming removed 3 bases at V and 5 bases at J, with 13 bases between. The CDR3 here is CASSLDRFKTEAFF. The DNA for the CDR3 is TGTGCCAGCAGTTTGGACAGATTCAAGACTGAAGCTTTCTTT.

V gene TRBV2 combines with J gene TRBJ2-5; perhaps TRBD1 as D (5 bases). Trimming removed 8 bases from V and 4 bases from J, with 17 bases in between. The V gene's germline CDR1 is SNHLY and CDR2 FYNNEI. This CDR3 is 14 amino acids long. The DNA of the CDR3 is TGTGCCAGCCCCCTCTGGCAGGGCCGAGAGACCCAGTACTTC. Its protein product is CASPLWQGRETQYF.

The chain carries TRBV6-1 and TRBJ2-5, with a weak D call TRBD1 (7 bases). The germline CDR1 and CDR2 sequences are MNHNS and SASEGT. CDR3 length: 16 amino acids. V was shortened by 4 bases and J by 4 bases, with 19 bases between the two germline ends. CDR3 region: CASSAQGGGYRETQYF. The CDR3 DNA reads TGTGCCAGCAGTGCCCAGGGGGGAGGCTACCGAGAGACCCAGTACTTC.

This clone was recorded only once. The chain carries TRBV2 and TRBJ2-5; 7 positions agree with TRBD2. The CDR3 sequence is 15 residues long. Unmatched junction bases numbered 6, after V lost 2 bases and J lost 3 bases. CDR1 SNHLY and CDR2 FYNNEI come from the germline V gene. CDR3 DNA sequence: TGTGCCAGCAGTGAATTTATGGCGGGGGAAGAGACCCAGTACTTC. It translates to CASSEFMAGEETQYF.

The chain has TRBV5-4 and TRBJ1-3; TRBD1 aligns across 7 bases. The CDR3 is 15 amino acids. The germline gives CDR1 SGHNT, CDR2 YYREEE (reference sequence). The J segment lost 0 bases and the V segment lost 3 bases, leaving 3 bases of the junction unmatched. CDR3 in DNA: TGTGCCAGCAGCTACGGACAGGACTCTGGAAACACCATATATTTT. This gives the protein CASSYGQDSGNTIYF.

V and J are TRBV15 and TRBJ2-1, with D maybe TRBD1 (5 bases). The CDR3 consists of 14 residues. V was pared by 0 bases and J by 7 bases, with 10 bases between. Germline CDR1 LNHNV, CDR2 YYDKDF (reference sequence). CDR3 DNA sequence: TGTGCCACCAGCAGAGATCGGACAATGAATGAGCAGTTCTTC. Amino acid sequence: CATSRDRTMNEQFF.

The chain links TRBV5-1 to TRBJ2-4; 11 bases line up with TRBD2. The V gene's germline CDR1 is SGHRS and CDR2 YFSETQ. The CDR3 covers 19 residues. V was clipped by 4 bases and J by 8 bases; unmatched bases: 20. CDR3 protein: CASSQGTSGTQMFKDIQYF. The CDR3 DNA reads as TGCGCCAGCAGCCAGGGGACTAGCGGAACCCAAATGTTTAAAGACATTCAGTACTTC.

This chain joins TRBV6-1 and TRBJ2-3; 9 bases map to TRBD2. The CDR3 totals 18 residues. The junction had 7 bases not matched to a gene; V was cut back by 0 bases and J by 0 bases. The germline V gene has CDR1 MNHNS and CDR2 SASEGT. DNA of the CDR3: TGTGCCAGCAGTGAAGCGTACGCTAGCGGGGCTAGCACAGATACGCAGTATTTT. Protein product: CASSEAYASGASTDTQYF.

The chain carries TRBV6-5 and TRBJ1-5; 7 nucleotides match TRBD1. The V gene's germline CDR1 is MNHEY and CDR2 SVGAGI. The J segment lost 3 bases and the V segment lost 2 bases, leaving 1 base of the junction unmatched. This CDR3 has 14 amino acids. In DNA form, the CDR3 reads TGTGCCAGCAGTTACGACAGGGACAATCAGCCCCAGCATTTT. It codes for CASSYDRDNQPQHF.